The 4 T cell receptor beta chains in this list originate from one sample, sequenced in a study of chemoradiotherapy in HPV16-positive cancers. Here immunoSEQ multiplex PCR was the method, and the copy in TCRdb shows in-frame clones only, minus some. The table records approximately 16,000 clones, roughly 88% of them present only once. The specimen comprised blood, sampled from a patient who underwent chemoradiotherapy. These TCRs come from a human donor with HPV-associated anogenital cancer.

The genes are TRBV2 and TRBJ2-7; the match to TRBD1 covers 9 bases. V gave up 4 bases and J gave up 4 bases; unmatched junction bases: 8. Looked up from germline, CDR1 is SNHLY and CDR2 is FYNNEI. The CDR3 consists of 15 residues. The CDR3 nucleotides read TGTGCCAGCAGTGTTTCCGGGACAGGGCAATACGAGCAGTACTTC. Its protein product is CASSVSGTGQYEQYF.

The CDR3 DNA reads as TGTGCCAGCAGCTTATTACAGGGGACGGCTGAAGCTTTCTTT. It codes for CASSLLQGTAEAFF. This sequence joins TRBV13 and TRBJ1-1; TRBD1 matches 7 bases. The V segment lost 2 bases and the J segment 6 bases; nucleotides outside the gene matches: 6. The CDR3 loop spans 14 amino acids. Per the germline V gene, CDR1 is PRHDT and CDR2 is FYEKMQ (reference sequence).

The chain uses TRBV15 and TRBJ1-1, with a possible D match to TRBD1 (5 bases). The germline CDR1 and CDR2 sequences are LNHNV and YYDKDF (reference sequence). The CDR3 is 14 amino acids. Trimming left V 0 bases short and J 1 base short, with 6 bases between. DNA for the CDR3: TGTGCCACCAGCAGAGATGGGACGAACACTGAAGCTTTCTTT. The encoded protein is CATSRDGTNTEAFF.

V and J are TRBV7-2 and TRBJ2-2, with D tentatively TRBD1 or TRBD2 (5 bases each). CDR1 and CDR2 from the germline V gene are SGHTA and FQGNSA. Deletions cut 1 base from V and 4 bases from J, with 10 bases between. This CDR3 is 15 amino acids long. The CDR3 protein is CASSLVGDGTGELFF. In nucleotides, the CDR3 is TGTGCCAGCAGCTTAGTAGGGGACGGCACCGGGGAGCTGTTTTTT.